Listed here are 3 T cell receptor beta chains from one sample, sequenced in a study of blood T cell repertoires in COVID-19 (TCRdb year 2020). The library was obtained by the immunoSEQ multiplex PCR assay. Held by TCRdb, this immuneACCESS table contains in-frame sequences only and omits some clones. Under half of the omission traces to an unresolved V gene where checked; the cause of the rest is unknown. For this sample the table gives about 50,000 clones, of which 80% to 90% were detected only once. The ten largest clones capture more than 9.5% of the sample. The sample comprised peripheral blood. Receptors were obtained from a human donor with active COVID-19. The donor label of this sample is uncertain.

The CDR3 loop reads CASSPILAGRNTQYF. The CDR3 bases are TGTGCCAGCAGCCCTATCCTAGCGGGACGGAATACGCAGTATTTT. This chain joins TRBV7-2 and TRBJ2-3; 9 bases align to TRBD2. CDR3 length: 15 amino acids. The germline V gene has CDR1 SGHTA and CDR2 FQGNSA. V shed 5 bases and J 7 bases; nucleotides not matched to a gene: 10.

This clone was detected only once. V is TRBV24-1 and J is TRBJ2-3; no definite D call. Germline V lookup: CDR1 KGHDR, CDR2 SFDVKD. V lost 4 bases and J 4 bases, leaving 14 bases between the germline ends. The CDR3 sequence is 15 residues long. CDR3 amino acids: CATSDPAQAPDTQYF. The CDR3 region has the DNA TGTGCCACCAGTGACCCCGCCCAGGCCCCAGATACGCAGTATTTT.

As regards this clone: Its ends do not fully match the called genes, so a read error is possible. This chain links TRBV5-4 with TRBJ2-7, with 8 bases aligning to TRBD2. Germline CDR1 SGHNT, CDR2 YYREEE (reference sequence). This CDR3 is built from 15 residues. CDR3 loop: CASSQGLEVSDEQYF. As DNA, the CDR3 is TGTGCCAGCAGCCAGGGACTAGAAGTCTCCGACGAGCAGTACTTC.